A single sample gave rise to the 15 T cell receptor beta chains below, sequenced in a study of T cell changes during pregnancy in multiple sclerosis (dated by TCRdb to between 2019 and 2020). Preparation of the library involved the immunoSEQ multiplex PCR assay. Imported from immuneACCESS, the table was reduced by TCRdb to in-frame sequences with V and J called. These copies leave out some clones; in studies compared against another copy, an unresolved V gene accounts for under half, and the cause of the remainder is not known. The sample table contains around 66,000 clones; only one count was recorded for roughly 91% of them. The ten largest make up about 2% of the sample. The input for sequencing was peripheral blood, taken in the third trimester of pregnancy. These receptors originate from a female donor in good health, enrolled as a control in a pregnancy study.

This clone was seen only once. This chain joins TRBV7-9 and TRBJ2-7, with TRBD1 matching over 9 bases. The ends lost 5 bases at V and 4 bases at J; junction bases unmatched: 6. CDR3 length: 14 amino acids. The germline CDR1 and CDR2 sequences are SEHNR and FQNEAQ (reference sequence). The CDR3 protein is CASSMPGQGYEQYF. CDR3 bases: TGTGCCAGCAGCATGCCGGGACAGGGATACGAGCAGTACTTC.

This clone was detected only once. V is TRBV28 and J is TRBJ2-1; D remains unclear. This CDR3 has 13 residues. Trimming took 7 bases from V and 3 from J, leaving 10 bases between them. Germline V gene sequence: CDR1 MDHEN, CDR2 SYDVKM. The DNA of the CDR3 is TGTGCCAGCAATCCCGCGTTCTACAATGAGCAGTTCTTC. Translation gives CASNPAFYNEQFF.

The CDR3 here is CASSGWKRGAGETQYF. CDR3 sequence (DNA): TGTGCCAGCAGTGGTTGGAAGCGGGGGGCGGGGGAGACCCAGTACTTC. The chain has TRBV6-1 and TRBJ2-5; the match to TRBD2 covers 9 bases. Germline CDR1 reads MNHNS; CDR2 reads SASEGT. Trimming cost V 4 bases and J 5 bases; bases outside gene matches: 11. The length of the CDR3 is 16 residues.

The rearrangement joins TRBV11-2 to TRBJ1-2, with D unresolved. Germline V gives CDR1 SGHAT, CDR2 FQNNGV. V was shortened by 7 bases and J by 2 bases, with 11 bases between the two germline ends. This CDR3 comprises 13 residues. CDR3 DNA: TGTGCCAGCACCTCATGGCAGAACTATGGCTACACCTTC. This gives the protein CASTSWQNYGYTF. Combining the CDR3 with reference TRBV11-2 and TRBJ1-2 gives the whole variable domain EAGVAQSPRYKIIEKRQSVAFWCNPISGHATLYWYQQILGQGPKLLIQFQNNGVVDDSQLPKDRFSAERLKGVDSTLKIQPAKLEDSAVYLCASTSWQNYGYTFGSGTRLTVV.

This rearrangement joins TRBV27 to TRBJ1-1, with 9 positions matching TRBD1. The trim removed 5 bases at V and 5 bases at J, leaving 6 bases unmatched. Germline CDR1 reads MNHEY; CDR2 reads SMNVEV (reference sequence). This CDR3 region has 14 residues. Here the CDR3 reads CASSGGTGRTEAFF. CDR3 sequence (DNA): TGTGCCAGCAGTGGGGGGACAGGGCGAACTGAAGCTTTCTTT.

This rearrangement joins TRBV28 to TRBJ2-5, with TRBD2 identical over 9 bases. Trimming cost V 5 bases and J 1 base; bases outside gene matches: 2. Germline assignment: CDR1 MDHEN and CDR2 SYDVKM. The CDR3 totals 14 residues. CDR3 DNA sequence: TGTGCCAGCAGTATTAGCGGGGGCCAAGAGACCCAGTACTTC. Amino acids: CASSISGGQETQYF.

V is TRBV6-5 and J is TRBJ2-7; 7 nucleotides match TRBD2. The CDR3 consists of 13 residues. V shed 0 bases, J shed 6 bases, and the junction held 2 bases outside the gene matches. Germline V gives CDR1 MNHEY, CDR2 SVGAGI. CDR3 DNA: TGTGCCAGCAGTTACTCGGGGGGGATCGAGCAGTACTTC. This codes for CASSYSGGIEQYF.

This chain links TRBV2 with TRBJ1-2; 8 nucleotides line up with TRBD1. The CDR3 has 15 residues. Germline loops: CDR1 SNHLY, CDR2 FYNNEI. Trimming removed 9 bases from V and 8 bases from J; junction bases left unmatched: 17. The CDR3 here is CASPRQGTISKGYTF. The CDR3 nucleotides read TGTGCCAGTCCGCGACAGGGGACAATTAGCAAGGGCTACACCTTC.

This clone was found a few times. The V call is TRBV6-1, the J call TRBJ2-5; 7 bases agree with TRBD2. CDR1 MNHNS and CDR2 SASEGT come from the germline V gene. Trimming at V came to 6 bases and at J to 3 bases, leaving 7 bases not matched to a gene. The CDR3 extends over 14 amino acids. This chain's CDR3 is CASRVVGGEETQYF. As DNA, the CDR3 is TGTGCCAGCAGAGTTGTTGGGGGGGAAGAGACCCAGTACTTC.

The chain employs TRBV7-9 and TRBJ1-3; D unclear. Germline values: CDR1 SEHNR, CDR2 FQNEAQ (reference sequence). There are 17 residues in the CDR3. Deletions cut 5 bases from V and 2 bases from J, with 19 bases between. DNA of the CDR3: TGTGCCAGCAGCCTAATACCCGGGGTCGATACTGGAAACACCATATATTTT. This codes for CASSLIPGVDTGNTIYF.

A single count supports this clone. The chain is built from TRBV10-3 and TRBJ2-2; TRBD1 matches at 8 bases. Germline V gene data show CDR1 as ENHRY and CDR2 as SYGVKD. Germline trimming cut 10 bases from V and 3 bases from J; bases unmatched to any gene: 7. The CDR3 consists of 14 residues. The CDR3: CATLTGEDTGELFF. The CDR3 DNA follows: TGTGCCACCTTGACAGGGGAGGACACCGGGGAGCTGTTTTTT.

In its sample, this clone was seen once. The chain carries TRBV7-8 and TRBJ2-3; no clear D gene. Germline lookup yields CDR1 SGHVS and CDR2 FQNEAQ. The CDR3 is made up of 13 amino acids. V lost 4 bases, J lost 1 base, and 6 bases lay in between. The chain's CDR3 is CASSSPGTDTQYF. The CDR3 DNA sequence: TGTGCCAGCAGCTCTCCGGGCACAGATACGCAGTATTTT. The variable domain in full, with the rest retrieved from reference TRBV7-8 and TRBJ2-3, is GAGVSQSPRYKVAKRGQDVALRCDPISGHVSLFWYQQALGQGPEFLTYFQNEAQLDKSGLPSDRFFAERPEGSVSTLKIQRTQQEDSAVYLCASSSPGTDTQYFGPGTRLTVL.

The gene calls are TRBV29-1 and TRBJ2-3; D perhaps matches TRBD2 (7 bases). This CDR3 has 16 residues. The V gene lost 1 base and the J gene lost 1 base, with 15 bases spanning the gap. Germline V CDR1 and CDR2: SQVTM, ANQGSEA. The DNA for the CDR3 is TGCAGCGTTGAAGGTCCGGGGGAGGGGGGCACAGATACGCAGTATTTT. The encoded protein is CSVEGPGEGGTDTQYF.

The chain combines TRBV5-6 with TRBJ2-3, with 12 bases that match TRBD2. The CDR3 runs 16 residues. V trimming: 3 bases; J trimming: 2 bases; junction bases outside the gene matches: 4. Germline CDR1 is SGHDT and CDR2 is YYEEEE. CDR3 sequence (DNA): TGTGCCAGCAGCTGGGGACTAGCGGGCAACACAGATACGCAGTATTTT. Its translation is CASSWGLAGNTDTQYF.

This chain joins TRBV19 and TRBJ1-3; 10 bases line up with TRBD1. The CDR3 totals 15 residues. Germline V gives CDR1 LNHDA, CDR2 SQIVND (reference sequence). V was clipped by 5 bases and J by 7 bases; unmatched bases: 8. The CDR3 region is CASSAGTGVSNTIYF. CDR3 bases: TGTGCCAGTAGTGCCGGGACAGGGGTATCGAACACCATATATTTT. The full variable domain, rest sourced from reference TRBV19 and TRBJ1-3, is DGGITQSPKYLFRKEGQNVTLSCEQNLNHDAMYWYRQDPGQGLRLIYYSQIVNDFQKGDIAEGYSVSREKKESFPLTVTSAQKNPTAFYLCASSAGTGVSNTIYFGEGSWLTVV.